The following is a TCR beta chain sequence with its context. These data come from a study of cytomegalovirus exposure and HLA in healthy donors. The overall study: Within the Caucasian-associated ancestry cluster were approximately 77% of the roughly 400 genotyped donors.

The study ran its PCR with 60 Vbeta and 13 Jbeta primers. Sequenced by immunoSEQ multiplex PCR; TCRdb stores in-frame clones only, minus some. The sample includes 120,000 to 150,000 clones, under 70% of them seen just once. Trimming removed 4 bases at V and 3 bases at J, with 15 bases between. The CDR3 runs 15 residues. The germline V gene encodes CDR1 SGHNT and CDR2 YYREEE (reference sequence). Material for sequencing was PBMCs. The chain has TRBV5-4 and TRBJ2-3; weak D call: TRBD1 (6 bases). This sequence was found in a woman between 25 and 40 years old in good health and CMV-seropositive. The CDR3 is CASSPLGAGTDTQYF. The DNA for the CDR3 is TGTGCCAGCAGCCCCTTGGGGGCCGGGACAGATACGCAGTATTTT.